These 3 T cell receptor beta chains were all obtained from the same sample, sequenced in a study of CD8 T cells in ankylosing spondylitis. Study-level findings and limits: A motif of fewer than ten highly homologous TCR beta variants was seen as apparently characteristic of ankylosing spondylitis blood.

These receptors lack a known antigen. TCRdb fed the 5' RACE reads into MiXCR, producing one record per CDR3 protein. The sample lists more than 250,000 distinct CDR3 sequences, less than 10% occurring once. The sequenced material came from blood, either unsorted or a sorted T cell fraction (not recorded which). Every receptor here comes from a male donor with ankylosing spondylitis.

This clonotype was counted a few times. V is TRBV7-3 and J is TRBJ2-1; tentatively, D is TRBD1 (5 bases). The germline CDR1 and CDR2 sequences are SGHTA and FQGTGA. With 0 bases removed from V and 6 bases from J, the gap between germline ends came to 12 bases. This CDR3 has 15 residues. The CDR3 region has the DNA TGTGCCAGCAGCTTAACAGGGGTCACCATCAATGAGCAGTTCTTC. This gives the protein CASSLTGVTINEQFF.

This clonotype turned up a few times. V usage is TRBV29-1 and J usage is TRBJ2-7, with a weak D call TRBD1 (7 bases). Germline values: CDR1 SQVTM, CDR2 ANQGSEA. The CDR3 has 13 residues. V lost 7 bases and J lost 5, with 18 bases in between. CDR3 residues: CSAGDSRDNEQYF. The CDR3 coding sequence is TGCAGCGCGGGGGACAGTCGTGATAACGAGCAGTACTTC.

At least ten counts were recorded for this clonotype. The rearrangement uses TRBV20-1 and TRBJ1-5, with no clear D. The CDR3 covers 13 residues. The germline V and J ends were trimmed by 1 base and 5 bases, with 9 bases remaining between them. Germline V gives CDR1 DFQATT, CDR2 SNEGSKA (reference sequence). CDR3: CSARGPYYQPQHF. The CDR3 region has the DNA TGCAGTGCTAGAGGACCCTACTATCAGCCCCAGCATTTT.